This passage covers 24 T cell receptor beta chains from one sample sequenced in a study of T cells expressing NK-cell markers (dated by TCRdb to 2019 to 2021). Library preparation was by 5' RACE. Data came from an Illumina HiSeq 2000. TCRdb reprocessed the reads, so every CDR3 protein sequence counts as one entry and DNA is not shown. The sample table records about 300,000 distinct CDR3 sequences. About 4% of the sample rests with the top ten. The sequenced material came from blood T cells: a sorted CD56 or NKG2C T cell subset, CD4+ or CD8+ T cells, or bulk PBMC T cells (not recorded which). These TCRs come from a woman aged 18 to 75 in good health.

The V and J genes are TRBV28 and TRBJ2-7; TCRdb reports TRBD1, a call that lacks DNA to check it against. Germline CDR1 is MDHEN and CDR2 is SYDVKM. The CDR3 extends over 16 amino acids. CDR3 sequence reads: CASSNPIRDRTYEQYF.

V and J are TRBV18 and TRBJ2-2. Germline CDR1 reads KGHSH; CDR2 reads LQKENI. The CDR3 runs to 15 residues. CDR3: CASSPSGVGTGELFF.

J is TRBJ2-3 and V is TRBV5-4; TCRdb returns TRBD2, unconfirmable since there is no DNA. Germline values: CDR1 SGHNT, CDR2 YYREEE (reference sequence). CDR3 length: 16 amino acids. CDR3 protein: CASSLGAGGYTDTQYF. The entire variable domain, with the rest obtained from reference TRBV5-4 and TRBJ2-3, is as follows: ETGVTQSPTHLIKTRGQQVTLRCSSQSGHNTVSWYQQALGQGPQFIFQYYREEENGRGNFPPRFSGLQFPNYSSELNVNALELDDSALYLCASSLGAGGYTDTQYFGPGTRLTVL.

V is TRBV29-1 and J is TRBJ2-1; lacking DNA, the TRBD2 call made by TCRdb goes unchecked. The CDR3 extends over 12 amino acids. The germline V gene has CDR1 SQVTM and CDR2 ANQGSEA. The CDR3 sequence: CSVPEGLNEQFF.

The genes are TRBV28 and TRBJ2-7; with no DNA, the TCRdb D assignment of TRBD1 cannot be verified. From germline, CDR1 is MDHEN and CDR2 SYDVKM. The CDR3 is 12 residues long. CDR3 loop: CATTGRRNEQYF.

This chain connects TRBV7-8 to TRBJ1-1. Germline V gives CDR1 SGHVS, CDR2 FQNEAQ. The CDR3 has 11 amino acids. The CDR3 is CASSLDTEAFF.

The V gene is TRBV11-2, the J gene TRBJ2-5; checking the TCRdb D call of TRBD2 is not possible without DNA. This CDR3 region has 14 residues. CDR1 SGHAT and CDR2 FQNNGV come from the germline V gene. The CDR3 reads CASSLLLAGETQYF.

CDR3 sequence: CASSQGTSGANTGELFF. The chain recombines TRBV4-3 with TRBJ2-2; TCRdb selects TRBD2, and the lack of DNA leaves this call unchecked. The length of the CDR3 is 17 residues. Germline CDR1 reads LGHNA; CDR2 reads YSLEER.

CDR3 amino acids: CASSHGLRGRLNEQFF. V is TRBV5-1 and J is TRBJ2-1; TCRdb's D gene call, TRBD1, goes unchecked for lack of DNA. The CDR3 is made up of 16 amino acids. Per the germline V gene, CDR1 is SGHRS and CDR2 is YFSETQ. Supplemented by reference TRBV5-1 and TRBJ2-1, the full variable domain reads KAGVTQTPRYLIKTRGQQVTLSCSPISGHRSVSWYQQTPGQGLQFLFEYFSETQRNKGNFPGRFSGRQFSNSRSEMNVSTLELGDSALYLCASSHGLRGRLNEQFFGPGTRLTVL.

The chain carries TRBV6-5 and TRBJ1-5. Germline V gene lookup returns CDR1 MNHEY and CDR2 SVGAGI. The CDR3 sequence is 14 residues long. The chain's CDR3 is CASSYEKPNQPQHF.

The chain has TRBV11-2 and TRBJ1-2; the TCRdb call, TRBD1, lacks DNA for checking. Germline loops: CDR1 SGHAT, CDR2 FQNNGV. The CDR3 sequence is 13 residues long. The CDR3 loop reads CASSLVGPYGYTF.

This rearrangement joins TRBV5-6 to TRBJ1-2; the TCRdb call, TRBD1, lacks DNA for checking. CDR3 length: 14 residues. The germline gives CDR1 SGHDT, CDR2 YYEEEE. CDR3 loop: CASTPRRKNYGYTF.

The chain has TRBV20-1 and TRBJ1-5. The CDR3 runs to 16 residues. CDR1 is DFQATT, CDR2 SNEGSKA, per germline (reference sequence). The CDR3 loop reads CSAVAGEGTPDQPQHF.

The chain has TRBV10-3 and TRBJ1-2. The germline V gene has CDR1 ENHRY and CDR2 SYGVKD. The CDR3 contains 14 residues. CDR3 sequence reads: CAISESGGRYGYTF.

CDR3: CASSLRTGGDYGYTF. The chain employs TRBV5-1 and TRBJ1-2; TCRdb selects TRBD1, and the lack of DNA leaves this call unchecked. Germline values: CDR1 SGHRS, CDR2 YFSETQ. This CDR3 has 15 residues.

CDR3 loop: CATSVAGGMETQYF. This chain joins TRBV6-1 and TRBJ2-5; with no DNA, the TCRdb D assignment of TRBD2 cannot be verified. This CDR3 contains 14 residues. In germline, CDR1 is MNHNS, CDR2 SASEGT.

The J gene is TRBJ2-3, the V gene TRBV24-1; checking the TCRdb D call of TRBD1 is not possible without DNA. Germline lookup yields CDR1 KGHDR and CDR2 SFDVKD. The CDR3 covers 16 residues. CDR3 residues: CATSDPGRSSTDTQYF.

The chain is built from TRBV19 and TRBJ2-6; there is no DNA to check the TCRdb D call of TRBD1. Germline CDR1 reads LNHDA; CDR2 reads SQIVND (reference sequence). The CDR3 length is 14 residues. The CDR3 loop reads CASSRGFGANVLTF. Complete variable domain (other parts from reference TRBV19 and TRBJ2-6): DGGITQSPKYLFRKEGQNVTLSCEQNLNHDAMYWYRQDPGQGLRLIYYSQIVNDFQKGDIAEGYSVSREKKESFPLTVTSAQKNPTAFYLCASSRGFGANVLTFGAGSRLTVL.

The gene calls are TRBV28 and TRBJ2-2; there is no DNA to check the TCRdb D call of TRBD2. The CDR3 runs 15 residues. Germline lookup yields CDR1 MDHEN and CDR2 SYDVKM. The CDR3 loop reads CASSSGGADTGELFF. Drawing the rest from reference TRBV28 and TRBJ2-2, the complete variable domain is DVKVTQSSRYLVKRTGEKVFLECVQDMDHENMFWYRQDPGLGLRLIYFSYDVKMKEKGDIPEGYSVSREKKERFSLILESASTNQTSMYLCASSSGGADTGELFFGEGSRLTVL.

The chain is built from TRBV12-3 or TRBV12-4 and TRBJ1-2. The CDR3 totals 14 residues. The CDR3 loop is CASSTTGPNYGYTF.

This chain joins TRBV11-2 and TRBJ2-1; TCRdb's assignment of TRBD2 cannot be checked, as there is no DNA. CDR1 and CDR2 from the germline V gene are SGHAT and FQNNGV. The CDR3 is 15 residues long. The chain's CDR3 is CASLLGTTSSNEQFF.

This CDR3 reads CSVLSGGASSYNEQFF. J is TRBJ2-1 and V is TRBV20-1; TCRdb outputs TRBD1, but without DNA this stays unchecked. The CDR3 has 16 amino acids. CDR1 and CDR2 (germline): DFQATT, SNEGSKA (reference sequence).

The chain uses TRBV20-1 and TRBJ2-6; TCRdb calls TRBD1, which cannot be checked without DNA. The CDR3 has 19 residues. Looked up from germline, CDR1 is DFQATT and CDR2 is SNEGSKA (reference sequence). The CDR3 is CSARKGPGQPFFGANVLTF.

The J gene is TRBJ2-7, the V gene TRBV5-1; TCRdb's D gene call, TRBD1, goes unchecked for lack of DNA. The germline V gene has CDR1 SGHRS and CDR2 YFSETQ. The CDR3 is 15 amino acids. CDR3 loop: CASSLRRDNSHEQYF.